In this sample, the clone carrying this T cell receptor beta chain turned up a few times. As yet, its antigen is unknown. This sample stems from a study of T cells in Graves' hyperthyroidism and ophthalmopathy. Amplification targeted TCR beta CDR3 regions from RNA transcripts. An initial round of RT-PCR targeting the TCR CDR3 relied on the HTBI primer set. TCRdb itself ran the multiplex PCR reads through MiXCR, one entry per CDR3 protein. The sample gives nearly 600,000 distinct CDR3 sequences, approximately 15% of which show up once; under 7% is in the top ten. The germline V gene has CDR1 MNHNS and CDR2 SASEGT. Unmatched junction bases numbered 12, after V lost 5 bases and J lost 4 bases. This CDR3 region has 16 residues. Study-wide results and limits: For ophthalmopathy, model prediction preceded onset by a median about six months.

The sample was blood. The chain recombines TRBV6-1 with TRBJ1-2, with TRBD1 matching 8 bases. The sequence was obtained from a woman in her twenties or thirties with Graves' hyperthyroidism that later progressed to Graves' ophthalmopathy. DNA of the CDR3: TGTGCCAGCAGTAAGGAACAGACAGGGGCGGCCTATGGCTACACCTTC. This encodes CASSKEQTGAAYGYTF.